A selection of T cell receptor beta chains follows, all from one sample in a study of blood T cell repertoires in COVID-19. Method: immunoSEQ multiplex PCR; TCRdb's copy keeps in-frame clones and lacks some. In the table there are hundreds of thousands of clones, roughly 89% of which are singletons. Sequencing used peripheral blood. These receptors were obtained from a woman between 25 and 40 years old with acute or convalescent COVID-19. CDR3s include the opening cysteine and the closing phenylalanine or tryptophan. The D gene is left open where the match is weak. Rows may omit the clone size; those that give it use once, few, many or a size class.

>TRBJ1-5|-|TRBV18|-
TGTGCCAGCTCACCAACGGCTCAGGGCGGCCAGCCCCAGCATTTT
CASSPTAQGGQPQHF
>TRBJ2-1|-|TRBV28|-
TGTGCCAGCAGTAAAAGGAGGGCTGAGCAGTTCTTC
CASSKRRAEQFF
>TRBJ2-1|-|TRBV5-1|TRBD2
TGCGCCAGCAGCTTGGAGGGACTAGCCAATGAGCAGTTCTTC
CASSLEGLANEQFF
>TRBJ1-1|-|TRBV19|TRBD1
TGTGCCAGTATGAGGACAGGGCGGGGCGACACTGAAGCTTTCTTT
CASMRTGRGDTEAFF
>TRBJ1-1|-|TRBV27|-
TGTGCCAGCAGTTTCCAGTTGAACACTGAAGCTTTCTTT
CASSFQLNTEAFF
>TRBJ2-3|once|TRBV6-5|TRBD2
TGTGCCAGCAGTTACAGGCGGGGGGGCCCCGATACGCAGTATTTT
CASSYRRGGPDTQYF
>TRBJ1-3|-|TRBV5-1|-
TGCGCCAGCAGCCAGACACCTTTCTCTGGAAACACCATATATTTT
CASSQTPFSGNTIYF
>TRBJ1-5|-|TRBV21-1|-
TGTGCCAGCAGCAAATCTTTTCCCGGGGGAAGCAATCAGCCCCAGCATTTT
CASSKSFPGGSNQPQHF
>TRBJ1-5|-|TRBV7-9|-
TGTGCCAGCAGCTTAGGTAACAGCCATCAGCCCCAGCATTTT
CASSLGNSHQPQHF
>TRBJ1-1|-|TRBV4-2|-
TGTGCCAGCAGCCCGGACACAGACACGGAAGCTTTCTTT
CASSPDTDTEAFF
>TRBJ2-3|-|TRBV2|TRBD2
TGTGCCAGCCAGGTGGATAGCGGGGGTCAAGATACGCAGTATTTT
CASQVDSGGQDTQYF
>TRBJ1-1|-|TRBV16|-
TGTGCCAGCAGCACAACGACACCGAACACTGAAGCTTTCTTT
CASSTTTPNTEAFF
>TRBJ2-7|-|TRBV6-5|-
TGTGCCAGCAGGGTGTGGGCGAACTACGAGCAGTACTTC
CASRVWANYEQYF
>TRBJ1-1|-|TRBV5-1|TRBD1
TGCGCCAGCAGCTTGTCCTATACAGGGGGTTCTCTGAACACTGAAGCTTTCTTT
CASSLSYTGGSLNTEAFF
>TRBJ2-3|-|TRBV4-1|-
TGCGCCAGCAGCCAACTAATCACAGATACGCAGTATTTT
CASSQLITDTQYF
>TRBJ2-2|once|TRBV6-5|-
TGTGCCAGCAGTTATAGCGCCGGGGAGCTGTTTTTT
CASSYSAGELFF
>TRBJ2-5|-|TRBV4-1|-
TGCGCCAGCAGCCAACAGGATGCGGAGACCCAGTACTTC
CASSQQDAETQYF
>TRBJ2-7|-|TRBV7-9|-
TGTGCCAGCAGCCTGTCGGGTAACGAGCAGTACTTC
CASSLSGNEQYF
>TRBJ2-5|-|TRBV24-1|TRBD1
TGTGCCACCAGTGATGGAGGGGACAGGGCGGGGGAGACCCAGTACTTC
CATSDGGDRAGETQYF
>TRBJ2-2|-|TRBV5-8|TRBD1
TGTGCCAGCAGCTTTACCAGGGGGAGCACCGGGGAGCTGTTTTTT
CASSFTRGSTGELFF
>TRBJ2-7|-|TRBV5-8|-
TGTGCCAGCAGCTCCCCGTACGAGCAGTACTTC
CASSSPYEQYF
>TRBJ2-3|-|TRBV21-1|-
TGTGCCAGCAGCAGGTGTGGTCGGGGGGGCCCCTTAAGAAAGCTGCGGACAGATACGCAGTATTTT
CASSRCGRGGPLRKLRTDTQYF
>TRBJ2-5|-|TRBV9|-
TGTGCCAGCAGCGTTATCCCGGGAGAGACCCAGTACTTC
CASSVIPGETQYF
>TRBJ2-3|once|TRBV4-2|TRBD2
TGTGCCAGCAGGAAGGAGTACCCGGGACTAGCGGGGGACTTCACAGATACGCAGTATTTT
CASRKEYPGLAGDFTDTQYF
>TRBJ1-1|-|TRBV5-1|TRBD1
TGCGCCAGCAGCCAAGGGACAGGGGCGAACACTGAAGCTTTCTTT
CASSQGTGANTEAFF
>TRBJ2-7|once|TRBV11-1|TRBD1
TGTGCCAGCACTTCAGGGACAGGGGATTACGAGCAGTACTTC
CASTSGTGDYEQYF
>TRBJ2-7|once|TRBV4-2|TRBD2
TGTGCCAGCAGCCAAGAAGCGGGGGGGCCCTACGAGCAGTACTTC
CASSQEAGGPYEQYF
>TRBJ2-1|-|TRBV7-3|TRBD2
TGTGCCAGCAGCTTGCTACCGGGAGGCTTTGATGGGCAGTTCTTC
CASSLLPGGFDGQFF
>TRBJ2-1|once|TRBV27|TRBD2
TGTGCCAGCAGTCTGGAGAGCGGGGGGGCCTACAATGAGCAGTTCTTC
CASSLESGGAYNEQFF
>TRBJ1-6|-|TRBV12-3/TRBV12-4|-
TGTGCCAGTCAAGTAGAACGGAATTCACCCCTCCACTTT
CASQVERNSPLHF
>TRBJ1-2|-|TRBV20-1|-
TGCTCCGGGGATGGCTACACCTTC
CSGDGYTF
>TRBJ1-6|-|TRBV5-1|TRBD1
TGCGCCAGCAGCACCGGACAGGGGGCAGGTTCACCCCTCCACTTT
CASSTGQGAGSPLHF
>TRBJ2-4|-|TRBV6-5|TRBD2
TGTGCCAGCAGAGACGGGGGGTTAGCCAAAAACATTCAGTACTTC
CASRDGGLAKNIQYF
>TRBJ2-1|-|TRBV7-6|TRBD2
TGTGCCAGCAGCTGGTCGGGCGGGGGGGCCCCAAATGAGCAGTTCTTC
CASSWSGGGAPNEQFF
>TRBJ2-2|once|TRBV2|TRBD1
TGTGCCAGCAGGAACAGGGGCACCGGGGAGCTGTTTTTT
CASRNRGTGELFF
>TRBJ2-3|-|TRBV19|TRBD2
TGTGCCAGTAGTATAGTTTCTAGCGGGGGGTCAGATACGCAGTATTTT
CASSIVSSGGSDTQYF
>TRBJ1-5|-|TRBV2|-
TGTGCCAGCGGAGGCAGGGGACCCCAGCCCCAGCATTTT
CASGGRGPQPQHF
>TRBJ1-1|-|TRBV5-1|-
TGCGCCAGCAGCTTTGAGGGATTGGGGACTGAAGCTTTCTTT
CASSFEGLGTEAFF
>TRBJ2-5|once|TRBV2|TRBD2
TGTGCCAGCAGTGAGGGGACTAGTGAGGGGACCCAGTACTTC
CASSEGTSEGTQYF
>TRBJ1-1|-|TRBV6-5|-
TGTGCCAGCACTAAACCCGGGGGGAACACTGAAGCTTTCTTT
CASTKPGGNTEAFF
>TRBJ2-3|-|TRBV6-5|-
TGTGCCAGCGTCTGGCGGGGACGGACAGATACGCAGTATTTT
CASVWRGRTDTQYF
>TRBJ2-2|-|TRBV6-5|-
TGTGCCAGCAGCCCGGACAGAGCGAACACCGGGGAGCTGTTTTTT
CASSPDRANTGELFF